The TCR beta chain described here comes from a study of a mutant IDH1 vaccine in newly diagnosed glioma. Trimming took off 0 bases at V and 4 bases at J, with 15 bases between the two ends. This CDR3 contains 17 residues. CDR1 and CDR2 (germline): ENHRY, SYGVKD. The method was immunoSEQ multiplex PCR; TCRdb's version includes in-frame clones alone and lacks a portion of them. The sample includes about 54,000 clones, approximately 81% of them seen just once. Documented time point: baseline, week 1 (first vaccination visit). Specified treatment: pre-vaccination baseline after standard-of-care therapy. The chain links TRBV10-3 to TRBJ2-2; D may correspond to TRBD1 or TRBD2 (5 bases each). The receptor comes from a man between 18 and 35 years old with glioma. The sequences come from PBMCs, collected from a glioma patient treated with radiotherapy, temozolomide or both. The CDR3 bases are TGTGCCATCAGTGAGTCGGGGACGGGCCGTGGCACCGGGGAGCTGTTTTTT. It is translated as CAISESGTGRGTGELFF.